The rows below give T cell receptor beta chains drawn from one sample of a study of long-term antiretroviral therapy in people with HIV. Profiled with immunoSEQ multiplex PCR; TCRdb holds only in-frame clones, not every one. The top ten clones hold approximately 8% of a sample with some 29,000 clones, about 90% of them seen once. Sequenced material: unsorted PBMCs, taken 3.2 years before starting antiretroviral therapy. The source is a man between 50 and 59 years old with HIV. CDR3s include the opening cysteine and the closing phenylalanine or tryptophan. The order of the fields is CDR3 DNA, CDR3 protein, V gene, J gene, D gene, clone size. A D gene is named only where the DNA matches it firmly. Expanded clones get a size class; other rows say once, few or many, or leave the size out.

TGCAGCGTTGGGGCAGGGGGTGGCTACGAGCAGTACTTC	CSVGAGGGYEQYF	TRBV29-1	TRBJ2-7	TRBD1	-
TGTGCCAGCAGTGTAGGGGGGTTGAGCGAAAAACTGTTTTTT	CASSVGGLSEKLFF	TRBV2	TRBJ1-4	-	-
TGTGCCAGCAGCTTGGGGGGGGCGGAAGATACGCAGTATTTT	CASSLGGAEDTQYF	TRBV5-6	TRBJ2-3	-	-
TGTGCCAGCAGTTACTCGGGGTCTAGGGGTGTCTACGAGCAGTACTTC	CASSYSGSRGVYEQYF	TRBV6-5	TRBJ2-7	-	once
TGTGCCAGCAGCTTTGACAGCGGTTATGGCTACACCTTC	CASSFDSGYGYTF	TRBV5-8	TRBJ1-2	-	-
TGTGCCAGCAGTTTCGTCGGTACTGACAATGAGCAGTTCTTC	CASSFVGTDNEQFF	TRBV27	TRBJ2-1	-	once
TGTGCCAGCAGCGTCCGTCTTGGGGGGCTCGAGCAGTACTTC	CASSVRLGGLEQYF	TRBV9	TRBJ2-7	-	-
TGTGCCAGCAGCTTAGTCGGGGACAGGGGAACCAATGGCTACACCTTC	CASSLVGDRGTNGYTF	TRBV11-2	TRBJ1-2	TRBD1	-
TGTGCCAGCTCACCGATTTCATGGACGCAGCCCCAGCATTTT	CASSPISWTQPQHF	TRBV18	TRBJ1-5	-	once
TGTGCCAGCAGCCAAGATGGACGGGGGGGCGTAAAGCAGTTCTTC	CASSQDGRGGVKQFF	TRBV14	TRBJ2-1	TRBD2	-
TGTGCCAGCAGCTTACTTGCAGGGAGGGGTCCCGGGGAGCTGTTTTTT	CASSLLAGRGPGELFF	TRBV7-9	TRBJ2-2	TRBD2	-
TGTGCCAGCAGCTCGCCCTTCACGGCCAACACTGAAGCTTTCTTT	CASSSPFTANTEAFF	TRBV5-6	TRBJ1-1	-	-
TGTGCCAGCTCACCACAGACAGGGAGTTTTAAGACCGGGGAGCTGTTTTTT	CASSPQTGSFKTGELFF	TRBV18	TRBJ2-2	TRBD1	once
TGTGCCAGCAGTAGGGACAGGGGAACCTACGAGCAGTACTTC	CASSRDRGTYEQYF	TRBV27	TRBJ2-7	TRBD1	-
TGTGCCAGCTCCGGACAGGGAGCGGTCGGGGAGCTGTTTTTT	CASSGQGAVGELFF	TRBV9	TRBJ2-2	TRBD1	-
TGTGCCAGCAGCCTAACGGGGCGGGTGGGTGAAAAACTGTTTTTT	CASSLTGRVGEKLFF	TRBV5-4	TRBJ1-4	-	-
TGCAGCGTCCGGTTACTGGCCTCCTACGAGCAGTACTTC	CSVRLLASYEQYF	TRBV29-1	TRBJ2-7	-	few
TGTGCCAGCAGTCGGGACACCGATCAGCCCCAGCATTTT	CASSRDTDQPQHF	TRBV5-8	TRBJ1-5	-	-
TGCGCCAGCAGCTCCCAGCCCCTGACAGGGACTGGAAACACCATATATTTT	CASSSQPLTGTGNTIYF	TRBV5-1	TRBJ1-3	TRBD1	-
TGCGCCAGCAGCTGGGGACAGTCGGGCACAGATACGCAGTATTTT	CASSWGQSGTDTQYF	TRBV5-1	TRBJ2-3	TRBD1	-
TGCGCCAGCAGCCCCGGACAGGGCCCCGAGACCCAGTACTTC	CASSPGQGPETQYF	TRBV5-1	TRBJ2-5	TRBD1	-
TGTGCCAGCAGCTTGCCCGGGGGTGGGTCCTACAATGAGCAGTTCTTC	CASSLPGGGSYNEQFF	TRBV5-6	TRBJ2-1	-	-
TGCAGCGTTCCAGCGGTCCCTTACAATGAGCAGTTCTTC	CSVPAVPYNEQFF	TRBV29-1	TRBJ2-1	-	-
TGTGCCAGCAGACGACAGGGTTGGGACACTGAAGCTTTCTTT	CASRRQGWDTEAFF	TRBV2	TRBJ1-1	TRBD1	once
TGCGCCAGCAGCTTGGCCAATCCCGGGGCCGGTGAAAAACTGTTTTTT	CASSLANPGAGEKLFF	TRBV5-1	TRBJ1-4	-	once
TGTGCCAGCAGCCTCGACGACGGCGGGGCCAACGTCCTGACTTTC	CASSLDDGGANVLTF	TRBV27	TRBJ2-6	-	-
TGTGCCAGCAGTGAATACGGGCAGGGGGTCTACGAGCAGTACTTC	CASSEYGQGVYEQYF	TRBV25-1	TRBJ2-7	TRBD1	-
TGTGCCAGCAGCTTACTGACAGGGGTTAGAGAGACCCAGTACTTC	CASSLLTGVRETQYF	TRBV5-5	TRBJ2-5	TRBD1	medium-sized
TGCGCCAGCAGCCGGAAGAGGATTACCCAAGAGACCCAGTACTTC	CASSRKRITQETQYF	TRBV10-1	TRBJ2-5	-	-
TGCGCCAGCAGTGGTCCTAGCACAGATACGCAGTATTTT	CASSGPSTDTQYF	TRBV10-1	TRBJ2-3	-	-
TGTGCCAGCAGCTTACAGGGGGCGCATGACACCGGGGAGCTGTTTTTT	CASSLQGAHDTGELFF	TRBV11-3	TRBJ2-2	TRBD1	-
TGTGCCAGCAGCCCGGGGGCAGGTACGCAGTATTTT	CASSPGAGTQYF	TRBV5-6	TRBJ2-3	-	once
TGCGCCAGCACGGCCGTTCCCCGGGCCTCCTACGAGCAGTACTTC	CASTAVPRASYEQYF	TRBV10-2	TRBJ2-7	-	-
TGCGCCAGCAGCCAAGATGGGAGGCGGGACTACGAGCAGTACTTC	CASSQDGRRDYEQYF	TRBV4-1	TRBJ2-7	-	-
TGCGCCAGCAGCTCCCCCGCTACTAGCGGGAGTGTCTACAATGAGCAGTTCTTC	CASSSPATSGSVYNEQFF	TRBV5-1	TRBJ2-1	TRBD2	-
TGTGCCAGTAGTACCGGGGACTACTACACTAACTATGGCTACACCTTC	CASSTGDYYTNYGYTF	TRBV19	TRBJ1-2	-	-
TGTGCCAGCAGGCTACAGGGGAACTATGGCTACACCTTC	CASRLQGNYGYTF	TRBV7-2	TRBJ1-2	TRBD1	-
TGTGCCAGCCACATAGGGACATACGGAGACTATGGCTACACCTTC	CASHIGTYGDYGYTF	TRBV6-1	TRBJ1-2	-	-
TGTGCCAGCAGTTTGGAGGGTGCGAGAAACACTGAAGCTTTCTTT	CASSLEGARNTEAFF	TRBV2	TRBJ1-1	-	once
TGCGCCAGCAGCCCCTTTGGGCATAACACTGAAGCTTTCTTT	CASSPFGHNTEAFF	TRBV5-1	TRBJ1-1	-	-
TGTGCCAGCAGCCCGACTTGGACAGAGACCCAGTACTTC	CASSPTWTETQYF	TRBV7-2	TRBJ2-5	-	-
TGCGCCAGCAGCCAAGATACGGGGGGCCCAGATACGCAGTATTTT	CASSQDTGGPDTQYF	TRBV4-1	TRBJ2-3	-	-
TGTGCCAGTAGTCTCAGACTAGCGGGGACCTACGAGCAGTACTTC	CASSLRLAGTYEQYF	TRBV19	TRBJ2-7	TRBD2	-
TGTGCCAGCAGTCTCCCGGGACTTCCGAAGTACGAGCAGTACTTC	CASSLPGLPKYEQYF	TRBV6-4	TRBJ2-7	-	-
TGTGCCAGCAGCTTAAAGGGAGATGGCGAGCAGTACTTC	CASSLKGDGEQYF	TRBV7-3	TRBJ2-7	-	-
TGTGCCATCAGTGAGTCCGCGGCGGGTCAGCCCCAGCATTTT	CAISESAAGQPQHF	TRBV10-3	TRBJ1-5	-	-
TGCGCCAGCACCTCCGAGGCGAGGGAGACCCAGTACTTC	CASTSEARETQYF	TRBV5-1	TRBJ2-5	-	-
TGTGCCATCAGTGAGGCTACCAATAGCAATCAGCCCCAGCATTTT	CAISEATNSNQPQHF	TRBV10-3	TRBJ1-5	-	-